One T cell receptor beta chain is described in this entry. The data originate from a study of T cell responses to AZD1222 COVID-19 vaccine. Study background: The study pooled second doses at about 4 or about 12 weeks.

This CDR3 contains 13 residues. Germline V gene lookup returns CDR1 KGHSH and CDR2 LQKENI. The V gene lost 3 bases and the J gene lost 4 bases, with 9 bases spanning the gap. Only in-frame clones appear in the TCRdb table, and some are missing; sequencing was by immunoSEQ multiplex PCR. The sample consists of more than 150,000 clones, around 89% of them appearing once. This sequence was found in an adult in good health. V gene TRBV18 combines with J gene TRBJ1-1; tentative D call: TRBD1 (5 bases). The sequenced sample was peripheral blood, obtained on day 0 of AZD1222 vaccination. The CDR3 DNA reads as TGTGCCAGCTCACCGACAGTACTCACTGAAGCTTTCTTT. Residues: CASSPTVLTEAFF. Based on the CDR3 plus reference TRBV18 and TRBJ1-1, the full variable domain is NAGVMQNPRHLVRRRGQEARLRCSPMKGHSHVYWYRQLPEEGLKFMVYLQKENIIDESGMPKERFSAEFPKEGPSILRIQQVVRGDSAAYFCASSPTVLTEAFFGQGTRLTVV.